The 19 T cell receptor beta chains below come from one sample, sequenced in a study of blood T cell repertoires in COVID-19. Sequenced by immunoSEQ multiplex PCR; TCRdb stores in-frame clones only, minus some. The table lists about 56,000 clones, approximately 84% of them singletons. The sample comprised peripheral blood. The receptors originated from a man aged 55 to 70 with COVID-19, enrolled during active disease.

The V gene is TRBV27, the J gene TRBJ1-1; D is unresolved. V was shortened by 2 bases and J by 7 bases, with 11 bases between the two germline ends. The CDR3 sequence is 13 residues long. Germline V gives CDR1 MNHEY, CDR2 SMNVEV (reference sequence). This CDR3 reads CASSLRPTGEAFF. The CDR3 DNA is TGTGCCAGCAGTTTAAGGCCCACGGGTGAAGCTTTCTTT.

V usage is TRBV30 and J usage is TRBJ2-1; TRBD2 aligns across 14 bases. The CDR3 extends over 15 amino acids. Germline V gene data show CDR1 as GTSNPN and CDR2 as SVGIG (reference sequence). J was trimmed by 8 bases and V by 0 bases; bases with no gene match: 3. This chain's CDR3 is CAWSVGTSGRDEQFF. CDR3 DNA: TGTGCCTGGAGTGTGGGGACTAGCGGGAGAGATGAGCAGTTCTTC.

The chain carries TRBV2 and TRBJ2-3; D possibly corresponds to TRBD2 (5 bases). The CDR3 extends over 14 amino acids. Germline values: CDR1 SNHLY, CDR2 FYNNEI. V gave up 3 bases and J gave up 5 bases, with 12 bases separating them. In DNA form, the CDR3 reads TGTGCCAGCAGTGAGAAGTATCGGGAAGATACGCAGTATTTT. Translated, it gives CASSEKYREDTQYF. Full variable domain (remainder filled in from reference TRBV2 and TRBJ2-3): EPEVTQTPSHQVTQMGQEVILRCVPISNHLYFYWYRQILGQKVEFLVSFYNNEISEKSEIFDDQFSVERPDGSNFTLKIRSTKLEDSAMYFCASSEKYREDTQYFGPGTRLTVL.

This clone was recorded a few times. The V call is TRBV7-7, the J call TRBJ2-2, with 7 nucleotides matching TRBD1. V dropped 1 base and J dropped 3; count of bases not matched to a gene: 2. CDR3 size: 15 residues. The germline CDR1 and CDR2 sequences are SSHAT and FNYEAQ (reference sequence). The CDR3 protein is CASSLDRGYTGELFF. The CDR3 coding sequence is TGTGCCAGCAGCTTAGACAGGGGTTACACCGGGGAGCTGTTTTTT.

This clone was seen a few times. The chain links TRBV7-9 to TRBJ2-7; possible D gene TRBD1, 6 bases. With 1 base removed from V and 6 bases from J, the gap between germline ends came to 13 bases. Germline V gene sequence: CDR1 SEHNR, CDR2 FQNEAQ (reference sequence). The CDR3 is 14 residues long. The CDR3 sequence is CASSLGTEVSEQYF. For the CDR3, the DNA is TGTGCCAGCAGCTTAGGGACAGAAGTGTCCGAGCAGTACTTC.

The chain carries TRBV19 and TRBJ1-2; 8 positions match TRBD1. In germline, CDR1 is LNHDA, CDR2 SQIVND (reference sequence). The V gene end was trimmed by 8 bases and the J gene end by 2 bases; junction bases not matched to a gene: 13. The CDR3 has 16 amino acids. DNA for the CDR3: TGTGCCAGTTTTGCGAACTCGGGACAGGCGAACTATGGCTACACCTTC. The encoded protein is CASFANSGQANYGYTF.

The chain joins TRBV5-4 to TRBJ2-3; the match to TRBD2 covers 12 bases. Per germline, CDR1 SGHNT and CDR2 YYREEE (reference sequence). J gave up 3 bases and V 5 bases, and 7 bases lay outside the gene matches. The CDR3 runs to 16 residues. CDR3 sequence reads: CASSLNLAGGTDTQYF. In DNA, the CDR3 is TGTGCCAGCAGTCTAAACCTAGCGGGGGGGACAGATACGCAGTATTTT. Drawing the rest from reference TRBV5-4 and TRBJ2-3, the complete variable domain is ETGVTQSPTHLIKTRGQQVTLRCSSQSGHNTVSWYQQALGQGPQFIFQYYREEENGRGNFPPRFSGLQFPNYSSELNVNALELDDSALYLCASSLNLAGGTDTQYFGPGTRLTVL.

This rearrangement joins TRBV6-4 to TRBJ2-3, with 13 nucleotides matching TRBD2. The V and J ends lost 6 bases and 4 bases, in that order; junction bases with no gene match: 7. The CDR3 contains 16 residues. From germline, CDR1 is MRHNA and CDR2 SNTAGT. The CDR3 nucleotides read TGTGCCAGCAGCGAAAGACTAGCGGGGGGCGCAGATACGCAGTATTTT. Translation: CASSERLAGGADTQYF.

This clone was picked up one time. The CDR3 protein is CASSERTLDTEAFF. The CDR3 coding sequence is TGTGCCAGCAGTGAAAGGACTCTCGACACTGAAGCTTTCTTT. The rearrangement joins TRBV6-1 to TRBJ1-1; D is undetermined. V was trimmed by 2 bases and J by 3 bases, leaving 10 bases between them. The germline V gene has CDR1 MNHNS and CDR2 SASEGT. This CDR3 has 14 amino acids.

V and J are TRBV4-1 and TRBJ2-1, with 9 bases fitting TRBD2. V dropped 1 base and J dropped 7; count of bases not matched to a gene: 11. The CDR3 extends over 17 amino acids. Germline V lookup: CDR1 MGHRA, CDR2 YSYEKL. The CDR3 loop reads CASSQALLAGRLNEQFF. For the CDR3, the DNA is TGCGCCAGCAGCCAAGCCCTGCTAGCGGGACGGCTGAATGAGCAGTTCTTC.

The chain uses TRBV7-6 and TRBJ2-3; weak D call: TRBD1 (5 bases). Germline CDR1 and CDR2: SGHVS and FNYEAQ. Trimming took 2 bases from V and 0 from J, leaving 21 bases between them. The CDR3 spans 19 residues. As DNA, the CDR3 is TGTGCCAGCAGCTTATCCCTTGGGGTCAGGGTTTCTAGCACAGATACGCAGTATTTT. Translated: CASSLSLGVRVSSTDTQYF.

V usage is TRBV2 and J usage is TRBJ2-2; D perhaps matches TRBD1 (5 bases). The V end was cut by 7 bases, the J end by 3 bases, with 12 bases between. The CDR3 is 14 residues long. Per the germline V gene, CDR1 is SNHLY and CDR2 is FYNNEI. CDR3 loop: CASNVRADTGELFF. The CDR3 DNA reads TGTGCCAGCAACGTCAGGGCGGACACCGGGGAGCTGTTTTTT. The full variable domain, rest sourced from reference TRBV2 and TRBJ2-2, is EPEVTQTPSHQVTQMGQEVILRCVPISNHLYFYWYRQILGQKVEFLVSFYNNEISEKSEIFDDQFSVERPDGSNFTLKIRSTKLEDSAMYFCASNVRADTGELFFGEGSRLTVL.

This chain uses TRBV18 with TRBJ2-2, with 11 bases aligning to TRBD1. CDR3 length equals 16 residues. Germline V lookup: CDR1 KGHSH, CDR2 LQKENI. J gave up 6 bases and V 1 base, and 4 bases lay outside the gene matches. The DNA of the CDR3 is TGTGCCAGCTCACCACGTCGGGACAGGGGGTCCGGGGAGCTGTTTTTT. Translating it yields CASSPRRDRGSGELFF.

This clone was detected only a few times. The V and J genes are TRBV18 and TRBJ1-2; D might be TRBD1 (5 bases). The CDR3 sequence is 14 residues long. V lost 4 bases, J lost 2 bases, and 11 bases lay in between. Germline-derived CDR1 and CDR2 are KGHSH and LQKENI. The CDR3 nucleotides read TGTGCCAGCTCACTAAGCCCAGGGAACTATGGCTACACCTTC. Encoded protein: CASSLSPGNYGYTF.

J is TRBJ1-2 and V is TRBV10-3; no clear D. Deletions cut 0 bases from V and 0 bases from J, with 5 bases between. Germline V lookup: CDR1 ENHRY, CDR2 SYGVKD. The CDR3 contains 14 residues. The CDR3 DNA sequence: TGTGCCATCAGTGAGTCGAGGGCTAACTATGGCTACACCTTC. This gives the protein CAISESRANYGYTF.

This clone was recorded only once. This chain uses TRBV18 with TRBJ1-2; 7 bases agree with TRBD1. Trimming took 4 bases from V and 4 from J; bases not matched to a gene: 6. Per germline, CDR1 KGHSH and CDR2 LQKENI. This CDR3 spans 14 amino acids. CDR3 sequence reads: CASSRTGQFYGYTF. CDR3 nucleotides: TGTGCCAGCTCACGAACGGGACAGTTCTATGGCTACACCTTC.

The gene calls are TRBV5-6 and TRBJ1-3; D uncertain. V gave up 1 base and J gave up 4 bases, with 6 bases separating them. The CDR3 totals 13 residues. CDR1 is SGHDT and CDR2 is YYEEEE in the germline V gene. The CDR3 DNA reads as TGTGCCAGCAGCTTGTTTGGCGGAAACACCATATATTTT. Its protein product is CASSLFGGNTIYF.

The gene calls are TRBV5-1 and TRBJ2-3, with TRBD1 as a possible D gene (6 bases). Trimming cost V 4 bases and J 2 bases, with 14 bases left between them. The CDR3 sequence is 15 residues long. Looked up from germline, CDR1 is SGHRS and CDR2 is YFSETQ. This chain's CDR3 is CASSPDSTTTDTQYF. The CDR3 bases are TGCGCCAGCAGCCCGGACAGTACAACCACAGATACGCAGTATTTT.

The chain uses TRBV6-5 and TRBJ1-2, with D tentatively TRBD1 (6 bases). This CDR3 comprises 13 residues. Trimming left V 4 bases short and J 8 bases short, with 14 bases between. Germline CDR1 reads MNHEY; CDR2 reads SVGAGI. This CDR3 reads CASSFQGSGGYTF. In nucleotides, the CDR3 is TGTGCCAGCAGTTTCCAGGGGTCGGGCGGCTACACCTTC.